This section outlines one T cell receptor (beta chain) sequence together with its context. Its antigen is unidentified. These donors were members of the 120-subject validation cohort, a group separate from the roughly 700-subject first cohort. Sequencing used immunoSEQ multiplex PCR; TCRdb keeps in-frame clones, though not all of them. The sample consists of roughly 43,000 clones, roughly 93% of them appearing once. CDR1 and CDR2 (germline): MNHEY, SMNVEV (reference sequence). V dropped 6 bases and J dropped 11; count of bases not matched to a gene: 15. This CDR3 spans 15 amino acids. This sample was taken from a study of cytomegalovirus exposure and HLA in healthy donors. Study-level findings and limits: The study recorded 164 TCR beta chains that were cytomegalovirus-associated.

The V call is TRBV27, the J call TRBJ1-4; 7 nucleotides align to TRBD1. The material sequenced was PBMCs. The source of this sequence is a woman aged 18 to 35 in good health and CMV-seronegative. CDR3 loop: CASSPLKGAGWKLFF. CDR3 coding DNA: TGTGCCAGCAGCCCACTGAAGGGGGCGGGGTGGAAACTGTTTTTT. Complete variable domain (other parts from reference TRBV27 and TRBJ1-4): EAQVTQNPRYLITVTGKKLTVTCSQNMNHEYMSWYRQDPGLGLRQIYYSMNVEVTDKGDVPEGYKVSRKEKRNFPLILESPSPNQTSLYFCASSPLKGAGWKLFFGSGTQLSVL.